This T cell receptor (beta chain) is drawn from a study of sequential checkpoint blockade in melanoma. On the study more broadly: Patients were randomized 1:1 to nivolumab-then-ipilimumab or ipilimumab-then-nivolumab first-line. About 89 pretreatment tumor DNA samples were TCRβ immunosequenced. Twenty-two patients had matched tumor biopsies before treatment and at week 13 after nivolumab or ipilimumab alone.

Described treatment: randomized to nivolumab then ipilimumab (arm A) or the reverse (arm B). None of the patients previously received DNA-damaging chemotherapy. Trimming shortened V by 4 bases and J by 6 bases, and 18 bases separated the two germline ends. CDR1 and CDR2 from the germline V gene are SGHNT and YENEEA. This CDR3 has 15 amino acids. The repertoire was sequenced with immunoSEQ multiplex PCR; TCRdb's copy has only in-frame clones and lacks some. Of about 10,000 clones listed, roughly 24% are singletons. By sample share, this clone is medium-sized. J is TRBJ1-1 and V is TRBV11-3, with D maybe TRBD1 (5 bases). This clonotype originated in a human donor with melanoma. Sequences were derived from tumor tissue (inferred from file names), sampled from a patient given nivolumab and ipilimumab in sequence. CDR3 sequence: CASSYAAGRSAEAFF. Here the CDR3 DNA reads TGTGCCAGCAGCTACGCGGCAGGGAGGTCGGCTGAAGCTTTCTTT.